Following are 10 T cell receptor beta chains from one sample sequenced in a study of shared clonotypes between healthy human individuals. Some clones are missing from TCRdb's copy, which holds only in-frame ones; the method was immunoSEQ multiplex PCR. The sample records around 320,000 clones, around 90% being singletons. The sequenced sample consisted of memory CD8+ T cells sorted from blood. The subset here: CD45RO+ cells pooled with CCR7-negative TemRA cells. The receptors stem from a man younger than 35 in good health.

V and J are TRBV29-1 and TRBJ2-7, with TRBD1 as a possible D gene (5 bases). With 2 bases removed from V and 0 bases from J, the gap between germline ends came to 14 bases. This CDR3 is 15 amino acids long. In germline, CDR1 is SQVTM, CDR2 ANQGSEA. The CDR3 loop reads CSVERLDTPSYEQYF. CDR3 nucleotides: TGCAGCGTTGAACGTTTGGACACACCCTCCTACGAGCAGTACTTC.

This chain uses TRBV28 with TRBJ2-2; 7 bases are shared with TRBD2. The CDR3 totals 15 residues. The germline CDR1 and CDR2 sequences are MDHEN and SYDVKM. The V segment lost 5 bases and the J segment 4 bases; nucleotides outside the gene matches: 7. CDR3 bases: TGTGCCAGCAGTCTCCGGGGGGTGACCACCGGGGAGCTGTTTTTT. Encoded protein: CASSLRGVTTGELFF.

This chain joins TRBV18 and TRBJ1-2, with D possibly being TRBD1 (5 bases). Per germline, CDR1 KGHSH and CDR2 LQKENI. This CDR3 contains 15 residues. Trimming pared 3 bases from V and 3 bases from J, leaving 14 bases between. The CDR3 nucleotides read TGTGCCAGCTCACCCCTTGGGGGATCGGACTATGGCTACACCTTC. The encoded protein is CASSPLGGSDYGYTF.

The CDR3 protein is CASSHNPSPYLYNEQFF. The CDR3 DNA follows: TGCGCCAGCAGCCATAACCCTAGCCCTTACCTTTACAATGAGCAGTTCTTC. The chain links TRBV4-1 to TRBJ2-1; perhaps TRBD2 as D (5 bases). Germline V lookup: CDR1 MGHRA, CDR2 YSYEKL. This CDR3 comprises 17 residues. Trimming removed 3 bases from V and 4 bases from J, with 19 bases in between.

Worth noting for this clone: Other DNA sequences in this sample translate to the same CDR3. This chain links TRBV7-9 with TRBJ2-7, with D perhaps TRBD1 (5 bases). This CDR3 has 13 residues. Trimming removed 0 bases at V and 3 bases at J, with 6 bases between. Germline assignment: CDR1 SEHNR and CDR2 FQNEAQ (reference sequence). Here the CDR3 reads CASSLAQGYEQYF. The CDR3 DNA reads as TGTGCCAGCAGCTTAGCGCAGGGCTACGAGCAGTACTTC.

The J gene is TRBJ2-3, the V gene TRBV6-1; D call uncertain. Germline V gives CDR1 MNHNS, CDR2 SASEGT. CDR3 length: 15 residues. V shed 4 bases and J shed 0 bases, with 11 bases lying between them. CDR3 sequence reads: CASSAEVGSTDTQYF. CDR3 in DNA: TGTGCCAGCAGTGCCGAGGTCGGGAGCACAGATACGCAGTATTTT.

This chain's CDR3 is CASSGATEAFF. CDR3 DNA sequence: TGTGCCAGCAGTGGCGCCACTGAAGCTTTCTTT. J is TRBJ1-1 and V is TRBV2; D ambiguous. Germline values: CDR1 SNHLY, CDR2 FYNNEI. The CDR3 runs to 11 residues. Trimming stripped 4 bases from V and 4 bases from J, with 4 bases between.

This chain joins TRBV5-1 and TRBJ1-6; TRBD1 might be the D (5 bases). Germline V gives CDR1 SGHRS, CDR2 YFSETQ. Trimming cost V 0 bases and J 13 bases, with 26 bases left between them. The CDR3 is 18 residues long. CDR3 protein: CASSLERGERSLPSPLHF. The CDR3 DNA is TGCGCCAGCAGCTTGGAACGGGGGGAAAGGTCCCTTCCTTCCCCCCTCCACTTT.

The chain couples TRBV2 to TRBJ1-2; D possibly corresponds to TRBD1 (6 bases). Trimming stripped 0 bases from V and 4 bases from J, with 18 bases between. CDR1 and CDR2 (germline): SNHLY, FYNNEI. This CDR3 region has 17 residues. The CDR3 nucleotides are TGTGCCAGCAGTGAAGCGTCCCGGGACACCTTAGGCTATGGCTACACCTTC. The encoded protein is CASSEASRDTLGYGYTF.

The genes are TRBV5-1 and TRBJ2-7; TRBD1 matches at 9 bases. Germline V lookup: CDR1 SGHRS, CDR2 YFSETQ. This CDR3 is 16 amino acids long. With 0 bases clipped from V and 3 bases from J, the junction kept 7 bases outside the gene matches. Here the CDR3 reads CASSLEMVGQGYEQYF. The CDR3 bases are TGCGCCAGCAGCTTGGAAATGGTGGGACAGGGCTACGAGCAGTACTTC.